This TCR beta chain was sequenced during a study of cytomegalovirus exposure and HLA in healthy donors. Study at large: Among the roughly 400 genotyped donors, about 81% were placed in the Caucasian-associated ancestry cluster.

PCR used 60 Vbeta primers and 13 Jbeta primers. The protocol was immunoSEQ multiplex PCR, while the TCRdb copy is restricted to in-frame clones and leaves out a portion. The table shows some 85,000 clones, with 75% to 80% occurring only once. Remarks on this clone: Antigen: not known.

Findings and caveats of the study: Further analysis, carried out later, found HLA-associated TCR beta chains more clonally expanded than equally common other chains. In a later analysis, most CMV-associated TCR beta chains appeared HLA-restricted. Being productive about 87% or about 30% of the time was typical of most TCR beta V segments in an earlier analysis.

This sequence originates from a man in his thirties or forties in good health and CMV-seronegative. The sequenced sample was PBMCs.

In DNA, the CDR3 is TGCGCCAGCAGTGAAGCTTTCGGGGAGACCCAGTACTTC. It codes for CASSEAFGETQYF. The V and J genes are TRBV10-2 and TRBJ2-5; D gene uncertain. Germline V CDR1 and CDR2: WSHSY, SAAADI. CDR3 length equals 13 residues. Trimming stripped 3 bases from V and 5 bases from J, with 10 bases between.